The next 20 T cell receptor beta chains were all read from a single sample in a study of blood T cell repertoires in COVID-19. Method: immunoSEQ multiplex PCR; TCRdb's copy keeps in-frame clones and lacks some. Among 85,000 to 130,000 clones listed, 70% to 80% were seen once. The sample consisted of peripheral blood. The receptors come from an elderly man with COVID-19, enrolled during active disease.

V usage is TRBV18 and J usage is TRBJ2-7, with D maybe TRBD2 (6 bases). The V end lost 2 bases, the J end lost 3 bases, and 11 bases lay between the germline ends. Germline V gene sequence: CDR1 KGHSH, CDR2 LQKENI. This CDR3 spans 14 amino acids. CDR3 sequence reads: CASSPGPGDYEQYF. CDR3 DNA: TGTGCCAGCTCACCAGGTCCGGGAGACTACGAGCAGTACTTC.

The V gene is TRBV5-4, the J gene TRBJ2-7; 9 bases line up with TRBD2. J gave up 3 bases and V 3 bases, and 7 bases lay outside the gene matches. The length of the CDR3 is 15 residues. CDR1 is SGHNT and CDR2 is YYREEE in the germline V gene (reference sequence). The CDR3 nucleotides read TGTGCCAGCAGCTCAGGACTAGCGAGAATCTACGAGCAGTACTTC. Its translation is CASSSGLARIYEQYF.

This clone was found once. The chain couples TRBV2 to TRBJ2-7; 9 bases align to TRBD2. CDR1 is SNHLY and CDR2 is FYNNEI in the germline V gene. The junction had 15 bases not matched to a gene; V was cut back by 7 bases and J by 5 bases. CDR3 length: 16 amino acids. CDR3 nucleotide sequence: TGTGCCAGCAAACTTAGCGGGAGCCAGGCGGGAGACGAGCAGTACTTC. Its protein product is CASKLSGSQAGDEQYF.

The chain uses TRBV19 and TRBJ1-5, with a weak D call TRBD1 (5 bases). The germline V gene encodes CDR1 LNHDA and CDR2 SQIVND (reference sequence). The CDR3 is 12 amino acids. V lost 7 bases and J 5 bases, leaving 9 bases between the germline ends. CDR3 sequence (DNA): TGTGCCAGTATCGGACAAGATCAGCCCCAGCATTTT. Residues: CASIGQDQPQHF.

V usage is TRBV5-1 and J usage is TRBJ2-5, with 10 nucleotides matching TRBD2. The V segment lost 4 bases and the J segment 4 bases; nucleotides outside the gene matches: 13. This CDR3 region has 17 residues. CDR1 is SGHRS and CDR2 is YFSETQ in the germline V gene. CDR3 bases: TGCGCCAGCAGCCCTACGGGGGCTAGCGGGAGAATAGAGACCCAGTACTTC. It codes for CASSPTGASGRIETQYF.

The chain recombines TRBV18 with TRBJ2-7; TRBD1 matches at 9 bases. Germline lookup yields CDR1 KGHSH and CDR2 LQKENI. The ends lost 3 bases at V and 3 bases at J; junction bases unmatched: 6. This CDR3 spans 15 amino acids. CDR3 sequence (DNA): TGTGCCAGCTCACCCTGGGACAGGGACAGCTACGAGCAGTACTTC. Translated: CASSPWDRDSYEQYF.

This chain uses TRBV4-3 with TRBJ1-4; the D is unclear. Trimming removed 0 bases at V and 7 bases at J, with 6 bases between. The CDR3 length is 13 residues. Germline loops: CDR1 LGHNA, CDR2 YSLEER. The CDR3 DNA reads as TGCGCCAGCAGCCAAGAAGCAGGTGAAAAACTGTTTTTT. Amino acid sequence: CASSQEAGEKLFF.

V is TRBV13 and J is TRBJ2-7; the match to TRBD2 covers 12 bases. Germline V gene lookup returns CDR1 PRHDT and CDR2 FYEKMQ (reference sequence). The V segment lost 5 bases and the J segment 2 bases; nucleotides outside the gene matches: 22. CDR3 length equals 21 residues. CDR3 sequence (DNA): TGTGCCAGCAGCCCCACCCTCAATAGGACTAGCGGGACATCAGGGGCCTACGAGCAGTACTTC. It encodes CASSPTLNRTSGTSGAYEQYF.

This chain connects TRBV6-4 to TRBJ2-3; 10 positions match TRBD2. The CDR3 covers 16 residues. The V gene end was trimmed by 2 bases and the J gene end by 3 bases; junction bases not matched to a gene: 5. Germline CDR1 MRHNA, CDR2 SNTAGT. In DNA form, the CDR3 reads TGTGCCAGCAGTGACCTAGCGGGAGCTAGGACAGATACGCAGTATTTT. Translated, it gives CASSDLAGARTDTQYF.

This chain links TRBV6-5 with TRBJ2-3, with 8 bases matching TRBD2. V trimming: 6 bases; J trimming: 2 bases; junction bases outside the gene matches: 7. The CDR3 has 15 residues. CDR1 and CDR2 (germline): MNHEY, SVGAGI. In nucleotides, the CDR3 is TGTGCCAGCAGCCCAACTAGCGGATACACAGATACGCAGTATTTT. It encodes CASSPTSGYTDTQYF.

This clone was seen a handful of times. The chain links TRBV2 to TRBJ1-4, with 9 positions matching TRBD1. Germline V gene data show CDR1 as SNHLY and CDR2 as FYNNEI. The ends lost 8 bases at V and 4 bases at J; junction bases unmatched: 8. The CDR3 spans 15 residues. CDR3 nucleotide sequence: TGTGCCAGCTCCCCAACGGGACAGGGTAATGAAAAACTGTTTTTT. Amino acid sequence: CASSPTGQGNEKLFF.

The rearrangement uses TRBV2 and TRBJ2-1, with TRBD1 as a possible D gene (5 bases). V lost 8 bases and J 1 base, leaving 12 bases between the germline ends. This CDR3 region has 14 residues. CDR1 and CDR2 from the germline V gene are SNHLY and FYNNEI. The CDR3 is CASGPRGSYNEQFF. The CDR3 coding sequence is TGTGCCAGCGGCCCAAGGGGTTCCTACAATGAGCAGTTCTTC.

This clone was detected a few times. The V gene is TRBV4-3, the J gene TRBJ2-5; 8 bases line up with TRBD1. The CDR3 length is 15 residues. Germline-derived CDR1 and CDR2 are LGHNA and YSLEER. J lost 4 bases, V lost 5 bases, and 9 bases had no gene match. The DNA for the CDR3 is TGCGCCAGCAGCGAAAAGACAGGGGACCGAGAGACCCAGTACTTC. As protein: CASSEKTGDRETQYF.

The CDR3, as DNA: TGTGCCAGTAGTACGGGACTGCCCGGCCTAGTTAATTCACCCCTCCACTTT. Its translation is CASSTGLPGLVNSPLHF. J is TRBJ1-6 and V is TRBV19; TRBD1 might be the D (5 bases). V was shortened by 4 bases and J by 6 bases, with 19 bases between the two germline ends. Looked up from germline, CDR1 is LNHDA and CDR2 is SQIVND (reference sequence). The CDR3 loop spans 17 amino acids. Using reference TRBV19 and TRBJ1-6 for the parts outside the CDR3, the full variable domain is DGGITQSPKYLFRKEGQNVTLSCEQNLNHDAMYWYRQDPGQGLRLIYYSQIVNDFQKGDIAEGYSVSREKKESFPLTVTSAQKNPTAFYLCASSTGLPGLVNSPLHFGNGTRLTVT.

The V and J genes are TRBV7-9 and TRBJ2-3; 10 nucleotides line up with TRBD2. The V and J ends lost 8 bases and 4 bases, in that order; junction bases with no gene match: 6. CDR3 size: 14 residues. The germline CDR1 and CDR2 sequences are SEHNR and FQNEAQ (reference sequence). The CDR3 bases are TGTGCCAGCTCTAGCGGGAGTTCGCCAGATACGCAGTATTTT. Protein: CASSSGSSPDTQYF. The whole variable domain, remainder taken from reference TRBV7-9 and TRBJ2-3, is DTGVSQNPRHKITKRGQNVTFRCDPISEHNRLYWYRQTLGQGPEFLTYFQNEAQLEKSRLLSDRFSAERPKGSFSTLEIQRTEQGDSAMYLCASSSGSSPDTQYFGPGTRLTVL.

The CDR3 DNA follows: TGCGCCAGCAGCCCCGGGACGGGAGTCCGCCAGCCCCAGCATTTT. It is translated as CASSPGTGVRQPQHF. The V and J genes are TRBV5-1 and TRBJ1-5; tentatively, D is TRBD1 (5 bases). CDR1 SGHRS and CDR2 YFSETQ come from the germline V gene. The V end lost 4 bases, the J end lost 7 bases, and 18 bases lay between the germline ends. This CDR3 contains 15 residues.

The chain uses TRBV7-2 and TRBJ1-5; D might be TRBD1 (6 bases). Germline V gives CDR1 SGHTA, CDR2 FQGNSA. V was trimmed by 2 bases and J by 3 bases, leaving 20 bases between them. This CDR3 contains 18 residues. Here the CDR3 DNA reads TGTGCCAGCAGCTTAAGGGGACTCCCGGCGGGGGCCAATCAGCCCCAGCATTTT. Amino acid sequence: CASSLRGLPAGANQPQHF.

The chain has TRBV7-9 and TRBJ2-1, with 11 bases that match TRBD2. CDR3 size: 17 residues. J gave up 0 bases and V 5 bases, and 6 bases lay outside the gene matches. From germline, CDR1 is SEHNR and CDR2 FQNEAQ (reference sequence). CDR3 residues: CASSRPGTSGSYNEQFF. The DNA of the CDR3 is TGTGCCAGCAGCCGCCCCGGGACTAGCGGCTCCTACAATGAGCAGTTCTTC.

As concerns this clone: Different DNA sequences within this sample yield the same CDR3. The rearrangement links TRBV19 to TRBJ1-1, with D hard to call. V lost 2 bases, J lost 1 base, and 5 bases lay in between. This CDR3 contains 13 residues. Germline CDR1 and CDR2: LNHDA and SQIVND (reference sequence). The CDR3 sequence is CASSISGNTEAFF. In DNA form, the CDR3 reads TGTGCCAGTAGTATAAGCGGGAACACTGAAGCTTTCTTT.

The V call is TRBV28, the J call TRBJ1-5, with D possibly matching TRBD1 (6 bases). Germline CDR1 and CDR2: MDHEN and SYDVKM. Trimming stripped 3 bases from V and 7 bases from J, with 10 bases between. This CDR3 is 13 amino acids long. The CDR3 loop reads CASSFRGSQPQHF. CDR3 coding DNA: TGTGCCAGCAGTTTTAGGGGGAGCCAGCCCCAGCATTTT.